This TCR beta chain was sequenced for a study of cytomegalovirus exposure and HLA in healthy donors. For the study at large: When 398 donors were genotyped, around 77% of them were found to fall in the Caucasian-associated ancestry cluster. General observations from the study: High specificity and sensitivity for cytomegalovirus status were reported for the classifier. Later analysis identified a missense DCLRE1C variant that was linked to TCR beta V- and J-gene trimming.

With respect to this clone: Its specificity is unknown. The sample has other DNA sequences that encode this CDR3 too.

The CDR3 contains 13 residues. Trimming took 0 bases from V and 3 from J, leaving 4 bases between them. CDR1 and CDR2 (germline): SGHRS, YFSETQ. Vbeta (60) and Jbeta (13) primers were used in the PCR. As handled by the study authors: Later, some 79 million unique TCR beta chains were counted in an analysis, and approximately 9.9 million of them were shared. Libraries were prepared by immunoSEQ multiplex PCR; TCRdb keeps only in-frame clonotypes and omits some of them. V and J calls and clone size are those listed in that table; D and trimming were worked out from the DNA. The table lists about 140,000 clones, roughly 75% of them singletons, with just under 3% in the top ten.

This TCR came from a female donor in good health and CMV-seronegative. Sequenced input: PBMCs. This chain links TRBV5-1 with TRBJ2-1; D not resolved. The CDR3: CASSLGLYNEQFF. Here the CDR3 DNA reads TGCGCCAGCAGCTTGGGTCTCTACAATGAGCAGTTCTTC.